The 24 T cell receptor delta chains listed next were all sequenced from one sample in a study of gamma-delta T cells after stem cell transplantation. TCRdb called clones anew from the RT-PCR reads with CATT. The sample has 1,200 to 1,500 delta-chain clones, around a tenth seen once. The specimen sequenced was gamma-delta T cells. These receptors were taken from a human donor. It is not recorded whose cells these are; they may come from a transplant donor.

This clone was seen a few times. The chain combines TRDV1 with TRDJ1, with 9 bases identical to TRDD3. The germline V gene encodes CDR1 TSWWSYY and CDR2 QGS. This CDR3 comprises 18 residues. Trimming took 0 bases from V and 0 from J; bases not matched to a gene: 8. The CDR3 protein is CALGELETGGPYTDKLIF. As DNA, the CDR3 is TGTGCTCTTGGGGAACTAGAGACTGGGGGACCGTACACCGATAAACTCATCTTT.

In this sample, this clone turned up a few times. TCRdb's protein sequence differs at residue 10 from the translated DNA; the protein presented here follows the DNA. The genes are TRDV3 and TRDJ1; 7 bases match TRDD3. The J gene, left out of TCRdb, was set here by checking the DNA against germline. From germline, CDR1 is TVYSNPD and CDR2 GDNSRS (reference sequence). J gave up 4 bases and V 3 bases, and 14 bases lay outside the gene matches. CDR3 length equals 15 residues. CDR3 loop: CALVAGADTGDKLIF. As DNA, the CDR3 is TGTGCCTTGGTAGCTGGGGCGGATACGGGCGATAAACTCATCTTT.

This clone was recorded once. It is unclear where the CDR3 begins or ends on the DNA, so no DNA is shown, and the CDR3 is as TCRdb lists it. The V segment is TRDV2, and no J call was made; the table calls TRDD3, which could not be checked here. Germline-derived CDR1 and CDR2 are GEAIGNYY and EKD. The CDR3 is 19 residues long, counting both termini. The CDR3 region is CACDTRSTSVGRYTDKLIF.

This clone was seen more than once but under ten times. The chain carries TRDV2 and TRDJ2; maybe TRDD3 (5 bases). Germline V gene sequence: CDR1 GEAIGNYY, CDR2 EKD. With 0 bases removed from V and 1 base from J, the gap between germline ends came to 14 bases. The CDR3 consists of 17 residues. Here the CDR3 reads CACDTAGNSGLTAQLFF. DNA for the CDR3: TGTGCCTGTGACACCGCGGGGAACTCGGGTTTGACAGCACAACTCTTCTTT.

This clone is deemed medium-sized. This chain connects TRDV2 to TRDJ1; TRDD3 matches 9 bases. Germline CDR1 reads GEAIGNYY; CDR2 reads EKD. The CDR3 spans 17 residues. V dropped 5 bases and J dropped 0; count of bases not matched to a gene: 12. CDR3 coding DNA: TGTGCCTGTGCTGGATTGGGGGATATGGGGTACACCGATAAACTCATCTTT. Translation gives CACAGLGDMGYTDKLIF.

V and J are TRDV2 and TRDJ1; 10 bases line up with TRDD3. TCRdb is silent on the J gene; assignment here came from matching the DNA to germline. Germline assignment: CDR1 GEAIGNYY and CDR2 EKD. V was pared by 0 bases and J by 7 bases, with 19 bases of the junction left unmatched. The CDR3 is 19 residues long. CDR3 residues: CACDTGMAQLGDRSGKLIF. The CDR3 region has the DNA TGTGCCTGTGACACCGGTATGGCTCAGCTGGGGGATAGAAGCGGTAAACTCATCTTT.

This clone turned up a few times. With a far larger clone one base away, a read error is the likely cause. Other DNA variants within this sample encode the same CDR3. The chain couples TRDV2 to TRDJ1; tentatively, D is TRDD3 (6 bases). The CDR3 is 17 residues long. CDR1 and CDR2 (germline): GEAIGNYY, EKD. CDR3 protein: CACDTVGDLAYTDKLIF. The CDR3 nucleotides read TGTGCCTGTGACACAGTCGGGGATCTGGCCTACACCGATAAACTCATCTTC.

This clone was detected a few times. The protein that TCRdb holds for this DNA derives from a much larger clone and differs from the translated DNA at residue 7, which likely indicates a read error; the protein shown here is translated from the DNA. V and J are TRDV2 and TRDJ1; TRDD3 aligns across 9 bases. As TCRdb names no J gene, one was assigned here on the basis of a DNA match to germline. This CDR3 is built from 17 residues. CDR1 is GEAIGNYY and CDR2 is EKD in the germline V gene. V shed 1 base, J shed 5 bases, and the junction held 13 bases outside the gene matches. The CDR3 spells CACDTLDGLGDKDKLIF. CDR3 sequence (DNA): TGTGCCTGTGACACTTTGGACGGACTGGGGGACAAGGATAAACTCATCTTT.

By its share, this clone is medium-sized. The chain is built from TRDV2 and TRDJ1; TRDD3 aligns across 8 bases. The V and J ends lost 2 bases and 0 bases, in that order; junction bases with no gene match: 10. Germline V CDR1 and CDR2: GEAIGNYY, EKD. The CDR3 has 17 residues. The CDR3 protein is CACDKLTGGSNTDKLIF. Written as DNA, the CDR3 is TGTGCCTGTGACAAACTTACTGGGGGCTCTAACACCGATAAACTCATCTTT.

The rearrangement joins TRDV2 to TRDJ3, with 9 bases lining up with TRDD3. The CDR3 extends over 20 amino acids. V shed 2 bases, J shed 0 bases, and the junction held 10 bases outside the gene matches. Germline CDR1 GEAIGNYY, CDR2 EKD. CDR3 sequence: CACDSSWGMDSSWDTRQMFF. DNA for the CDR3: TGTGCCTGTGACAGTAGCTGGGGGATGGACAGCTCCTGGGACACCCGACAGATGTTTTTC.

By share of the sample, this clone is medium-sized (0.01 to 0.1%). The V and J genes are TRDV2 and TRDJ1; tentatively, D is TRDD3 (7 bases). Trimming pared 0 bases from V and 4 bases from J, leaving 29 bases between. This CDR3 has 20 amino acids. Germline lookup yields CDR1 GEAIGNYY and CDR2 EKD. This CDR3 reads CACDTVPSNWGSENGDKLIF. CDR3 bases: TGTGCCTGTGACACCGTTCCTTCCAACTGGGGATCGGAAAATGGCGATAAACTCATCTTT.

Worth noting for this clone: This DNA translates differently at residue 12 from the TCRdb protein, which is that of a much larger clone; a read error is likely, and the protein shown is the DNA's own translation. The rearrangement joins TRDV3 to TRDJ1; tentative D call: TRDD2 (6 bases). The germline V gene has CDR1 TVYSNPD and CDR2 GDNSRS (reference sequence). This CDR3 is built from 15 residues. The CDR3 sequence is CAFSLLPLYTDRLIF. DNA for the CDR3: TGTGCCTTTTCACTCCTTCCGCTGTACACCGATAGACTCATCTTT. Based on the CDR3 plus reference TRDV3 and TRDJ1, the full variable domain is CDKVTQSSPDQTVASGSEVVLLCTYDTVYSNPDLFWYRIRPDYSFQFVFYGDNSRSEGADFTQGRFSVKHILTQKAFHLVISPVRTEDSATYYCAFSLLPLYTDRLIFGKGTRVTVEP.

On this clone: One base separates it from a far larger clone, so it is likely a read error. The chain carries TRDV2 and TRDJ1, with 10 bases fitting TRDD3. The CDR3 consists of 19 residues. Germline CDR1 and CDR2: GEAIGNYY and EKD. CDR3 DNA sequence: TGTGCCAGTGACACCGTTATGGCTCAGCTGGGGGATAGAATCGGTAAACTCATCTTT. This encodes CASDTVMAQLGDRIGKLIF.

Concerning this clone: A read error may explain this, as a much larger clone is one base away. The same CDR3 arises from other DNA sequences in this sample as well. The chain recombines TRDV2 with TRDJ3, with 8 bases matching TRDD3. This CDR3 region has 19 residues. The germline gives CDR1 GEAIGNYY, CDR2 EKD. Here the CDR3 DNA reads TGTGCCTGTGACACCCTGGGGGACAAGAGCTCCTGGGACACTCGACAGATGTTTTTC. This sequence encodes CACDTLGDKSSWDTRQMFF.

This clone was recorded a few times. TCRdb records a much larger clone's protein for this DNA, with a difference at residue 10 that likely arises from a read error; the protein given is the translation of the DNA. The chain recombines TRDV2 with TRDJ1; D possibly corresponds to TRDD3 (6 bases). V was shortened by 1 base and J by 0 bases, with 17 bases between the two germline ends. From germline, CDR1 is GEAIGNYY and CDR2 EKD. This CDR3 region has 17 residues. The CDR3 DNA reads TGTGCCTGTGACACAGTCGGGGATCTGGTCTACACCGATAAACTCATCTTT. Protein: CACDTVGDLVYTDKLIF.

Concerning this clone itself: A read error is the likely source, as a far larger clone sits one nucleotide away. Other DNA sequences in the same sample also yield this CDR3. The J gene is TRDJ1, the V gene TRDV2; D might be TRDD3 (6 bases). The CDR3 consists of 18 residues. V lost 2 bases and J 0 bases, leaving 21 bases between the germline ends. Germline loops: CDR1 GEAIGNYY, CDR2 EKD. Here the CDR3 reads CACDIVGDTRSYTDKLIF. In DNA form, the CDR3 reads TGTGCCTGTGACATAGTGGGAGATACGCGATCTTACACCGATAAACTCATCTTT.

The chain carries TRDV2 and TRDJ1; a weak D match, TRDD2 (5 bases). Since TCRdb gives no J gene, matching the DNA to germline was used here to assign it. The V end was cut by 2 bases, the J end by 6 bases, with 15 bases between. Germline CDR1 GEAIGNYY, CDR2 EKD. The CDR3 has 14 residues. The CDR3: CACDKVPPTNKLIF. For the CDR3, the DNA is TGTGCCTGTGACAAAGTTCCTCCGACGAATAAACTCATCTTT.

In regard to this clone: The translation of this DNA and the TCRdb protein of a much larger clone differ at residue 5, probably owing to a read error; the protein shown here is translated from the DNA. This chain connects TRDV2 to TRDJ1; D possibly corresponds to TRDD3 (6 bases). Between the trimmed V and J ends, which lost 3 bases and 9 bases, there was a span of 19 bases. The CDR3 extends over 14 amino acids. Germline V gene data show CDR1 as GEAIGNYY and CDR2 as EKD. The CDR3 reads CACDSVSGERELIF. CDR3 in DNA: TGTGCCTGTGACTCCGTGTCGGGGGAGAGGGAACTCATCTTT.

Details on this clone: A much larger clonotype is one base distant, so this may be a read error. At the DNA level, this CDR3 is encoded by other sequences in the same sample as well. The chain is built from TRDV2 and TRDJ3, with a tentative D call TRDD3 (6 bases). The CDR3 sequence is 17 residues long. Germline CDR1 GEAIGNYY, CDR2 EKD. The CDR3 DNA sequence: TGCGCCTGTGACACTACTGGGATTTCCTGGGACACCCGACAGATGTTTTTC. Its translation: CACDTTGISWDTRQMFF.

The chain uses TRDV2 and TRDJ1; the match to TRDD3 covers 7 bases. Here the J gene was assigned by germline matching of the DNA, as TCRdb has none. This CDR3 region has 18 residues. The V and J ends lost 0 bases and 0 bases, in that order; junction bases with no gene match: 12. Germline assignment: CDR1 GEAIGNYY and CDR2 EKD. In nucleotides, the CDR3 is TGTGCCTGTGACACCAGTACTGGGGAGCCAGGTGACACCGATAAACTCATCTTT. Encoded protein: CACDTSTGEPGDTDKLIF.

By share of the sample, this clone is medium-sized. TCRdb lists the protein of a much larger clone for this DNA, which differs at residue 8, so this is likely a read error; the protein given here is translated from the DNA itself. The CDR3 DNA reads TGTGCCCTCTCCTCCTACGACCCGGGGGATAAACTCATCTTT. Residues: CALSSYDPGDKLIF. The V call is TRDV3, the J call TRDJ1; TRDD2 is a possible D gene (6 bases). Trimming removed 5 bases at V and 5 bases at J, with 21 bases between. This CDR3 has 14 residues. Germline V gene sequence: CDR1 TVYSNPD, CDR2 GDNSRS (reference sequence).

The chain has TRDV2 and TRDJ1; no clear D. The germline V and J ends were trimmed by 0 bases and 6 bases, with 19 bases remaining between them. The V gene's germline CDR1 is GEAIGNYY and CDR2 EKD. There are 16 residues in the CDR3. CDR3 in amino acids: CACDTVGTVDLNKLIF. The CDR3 DNA reads as TGTGCCTGTGACACCGTGGGCACTGTGGATCTAAATAAACTCATCTTT.

This clone was detected only a few times. Just one base apart from a much larger clone, this may be a read error. At the DNA level, this CDR3 is encoded by other sequences in the same sample as well. V and J are TRDV2 and TRDJ1; D uncertain. Looked up from germline, CDR1 is GEAIGNYY and CDR2 is EKD. V lost 2 bases and J 6 bases, leaving 30 bases between the germline ends. CDR3 length: 19 amino acids. CDR3 nucleotides: TGTGCCTGTGACAAAGTTGGCCAGACGGACGCCGATCCCTCCCATAAACTCATCTTT. Its translation: CACDKVGQTDADPSHKLIF.

Comments on this clone: The sample contains more than one DNA sequence encoding this CDR3. The V gene is TRDV2, the J gene TRDJ1; a weak D match, TRDD3 (6 bases). The J gene, left out of TCRdb, was set here by checking the DNA against germline. The CDR3 length is 19 residues. V was cut by 0 bases and J by 1 base, with 23 bases left in between. Germline V gene sequence: CDR1 GEAIGNYY, CDR2 EKD. CDR3 loop: CACDTRRGTGSLSTDKLIF. CDR3 nucleotides: TGTGCCTGTGACACCAGAAGGGGGACTGGGTCCCTTTCCACCGATAAACTCATCTTT.